The next 27 T cell receptor beta chains were all read from a single sample in a study of T cell changes during pregnancy in multiple sclerosis. Clones were sequenced by immunoSEQ multiplex PCR, and TCRdb holds only the in-frame ones, with some missing. The sample shows around 110,000 clones, about 90% of them seen only once. Material: peripheral blood, obtained in the third trimester of pregnancy. The receptors come from a female donor with multiple sclerosis, enrolled in a pregnancy study.

The chain recombines TRBV15 with TRBJ1-4; D is uncertain. Germline CDR1 is LNHNV and CDR2 is YYDKDF (reference sequence). Between the trimmed V and J ends, which lost 2 bases and 0 bases, there was a span of 13 bases. The CDR3 sequence is 17 residues long. CDR3 residues: CATSRSYPEATNEKLFF. The DNA of the CDR3 is TGTGCCACCAGCAGAAGTTACCCGGAGGCAACTAATGAAAAACTGTTTTTT. The whole variable domain, filled in from reference TRBV15 and TRBJ1-4, reads DAMVIQNPRYQVTQFGKPVTLSCSQTLNHNVMYWYQQKSSQAPKLLFHYYDKDFNNEADTPDNFQSRRPNTSFCFLDIRSPGLGDTAMYLCATSRSYPEATNEKLFFGSGTQLSVL.

The rearrangement joins TRBV5-1 to TRBJ2-7; D may be TRBD1 (6 bases). Deletions cut 4 bases from V and 5 bases from J, with 19 bases between. The CDR3 is 15 amino acids. Germline V CDR1 and CDR2: SGHRS, YFSETQ. This CDR3 is CASSVVYRESDEQYF. In nucleotides, the CDR3 is TGCGCCAGCAGCGTAGTCTACAGGGAATCGGACGAGCAGTACTTC.

The chain carries TRBV5-6 and TRBJ2-7; D ambiguous. V lost 0 bases and J 7 bases, leaving 5 bases between the germline ends. Per germline, CDR1 SGHDT and CDR2 YYEEEE. CDR3 length: 11 residues. CDR3 amino acids: CASSLDLEQYF. DNA of the CDR3: TGTGCCAGCAGCTTGGACTTAGAGCAGTACTTC.

The J gene is TRBJ2-7, the V gene TRBV4-1; 7 nucleotides line up with TRBD1. The CDR3 length is 16 residues. V was pared by 1 base and J by 1 base, with 7 bases of the junction left unmatched. CDR1 is MGHRA and CDR2 is YSYEKL in the germline V gene. The CDR3: CASSQAGTDTSYEQYF. The CDR3 DNA reads TGCGCCAGCAGCCAAGCCGGGACAGATACTTCCTACGAGCAGTACTTC.

The chain carries TRBV6-1 and TRBJ1-1; D is unresolved. This CDR3 contains 9 residues. Germline-derived CDR1 and CDR2 are MNHNS and SASEGT. Trimming cost V 11 bases and J 5 bases, with 6 bases left between them. The chain's CDR3 is CAPGTEAFF. The CDR3 nucleotides are TGTGCCCCGGGGACTGAAGCTTTCTTT.

The gene calls are TRBV2 and TRBJ2-1, with no clear D. Germline loops: CDR1 SNHLY, CDR2 FYNNEI. V lost 6 bases to trimming and J lost 0 bases, with 9 bases between them. The CDR3 is 14 amino acids. CDR3 amino acids: CASREAPSYNEQFF. In DNA form, the CDR3 reads TGTGCCAGCAGAGAGGCCCCCTCCTACAATGAGCAGTTCTTC.

The V call is TRBV6-1, the J call TRBJ1-5, with D possibly matching TRBD1 (5 bases). The germline V and J ends were trimmed by 6 bases and 5 bases, with 17 bases remaining between them. The germline V gene has CDR1 MNHNS and CDR2 SASEGT. CDR3 length equals 15 residues. CDR3 region: CASSVAGGIYQPQHF. CDR3 sequence (DNA): TGTGCCAGCAGCGTTGCGGGGGGAATTTATCAGCCCCAGCATTTT.

V gene TRBV15 combines with J gene TRBJ2-7; 10 bases fit TRBD2. There are 16 residues in the CDR3. After removal of 0 bases from V and 5 bases from J, the junction contained 7 bases not matched to a gene. The germline gives CDR1 LNHNV, CDR2 YYDKDF (reference sequence). CDR3 residues: CATSRDRAGGPHEQYF. In nucleotides, the CDR3 is TGTGCCACCAGCAGAGATCGAGCGGGAGGGCCCCACGAGCAGTACTTC.

This clone was found once. V usage is TRBV29-1 and J usage is TRBJ1-1; maybe TRBD1 (5 bases). CDR1 and CDR2 from the germline V gene are SQVTM and ANQGSEA. V lost 2 bases, J lost 4 bases, and 11 bases lay in between. This CDR3 has 13 residues. CDR3 sequence (DNA): TGCAGCGTTGAACAGGGTGGTGGCACTGAAGCTTTCTTT. Its protein is CSVEQGGGTEAFF.

The rearrangement joins TRBV6-1 to TRBJ1-4, with D possibly matching TRBD1 (5 bases). Germline V gene data show CDR1 as MNHNS and CDR2 as SASEGT. Trimming left V 6 bases short and J 5 bases short, with 13 bases between. The CDR3 spans 14 residues. The CDR3 loop reads CASRQGLENEKLFF. CDR3 nucleotides: TGTGCCAGCAGGCAGGGTTTGGAAAATGAAAAACTGTTTTTT.

The gene calls are TRBV30 and TRBJ2-5; a possible D gene is TRBD1 (6 bases). Gene TRBJ2-7 matches the end of the DNA better, so the J call may be wrong. The CDR3 runs 11 residues. The V gene's germline CDR1 is GTSNPN and CDR2 SVGIG (reference sequence). For the CDR3, the DNA is TGTGCCTGGGGGGACATCTACGAGCAGTACTTC. Its translation: CAWGDIYEQYF.

The chain links TRBV15 to TRBJ1-6; the match to TRBD1 covers 9 bases. The CDR3 is 18 amino acids. Germline V gives CDR1 LNHNV, CDR2 YYDKDF (reference sequence). J lost 0 bases, V lost 6 bases, and 9 bases had no gene match. CDR3 amino acids: CATSFAGTGFSYNSPLHF. In DNA, the CDR3 is TGTGCCACCAGTTTTGCCGGGACAGGGTTCTCCTATAATTCACCCCTCCACTTT.

The gene calls are TRBV7-3 and TRBJ2-3; 16 nucleotides line up with TRBD2. This CDR3 is built from 18 residues. Trimming took 4 bases from V and 6 from J; bases not matched to a gene: 10. Germline-derived CDR1 and CDR2 are SGHTA and FQGTGA. CDR3 loop: CASSSPGLAGGPGDTQYF. Written as DNA, the CDR3 is TGTGCCAGCAGCTCCCCGGGACTAGCGGGAGGGCCAGGGGATACGCAGTATTTT.

V gene TRBV5-6 combines with J gene TRBJ2-7; a weak D match, TRBD1 (6 bases). This CDR3 has 15 residues. V lost 3 bases, J lost 2 bases, and 15 bases lay in between. Germline CDR1 is SGHDT and CDR2 is YYEEEE. The CDR3 sequence: CASSSRWTAAYEQYF. The CDR3 coding sequence is TGTGCCAGCAGCTCCCGCTGGACAGCAGCCTACGAGCAGTACTTC.

The chain links TRBV2 to TRBJ2-7; 12 bases line up with TRBD2. With 6 bases clipped from V and 2 bases from J, the junction kept 8 bases outside the gene matches. From germline, CDR1 is SNHLY and CDR2 FYNNEI. This CDR3 comprises 16 residues. The CDR3 DNA reads TGTGCCAGCAGGGACTGGACTAGCGGGGTAACCTACGAGCAGTACTTC. This gives the protein CASRDWTSGVTYEQYF. Complete variable domain (other parts from reference TRBV2 and TRBJ2-7): EPEVTQTPSHQVTQMGQEVILRCVPISNHLYFYWYRQILGQKVEFLVSFYNNEISEKSEIFDDQFSVERPDGSNFTLKIRSTKLEDSAMYFCASRDWTSGVTYEQYFGPGTRLTVT.

The rearrangement joins TRBV7-4 to TRBJ2-5, with a tentative D call TRBD2 (5 bases). V lost 3 bases to trimming and J lost 10 bases, with 9 bases between them. The length of the CDR3 is 11 residues. Germline V gene sequence: CDR1 SGHVT, CDR2 SQSDAQ. The CDR3 loop is CASSFGKFQYF. The CDR3 region has the DNA TGTGCCAGCAGCTTCGGGAAGTTCCAGTACTTC.

The chain couples TRBV7-9 to TRBJ2-7; D gene unclear. The length of the CDR3 is 15 residues. V was trimmed by 5 bases and J by 0 bases, leaving 14 bases between them. Looked up from germline, CDR1 is SEHNR and CDR2 is FQNEAQ (reference sequence). DNA of the CDR3: TGTGCCAGCAGCCCGACTTCCCGGAGCTCCTACGAGCAGTACTTC. Amino acids: CASSPTSRSSYEQYF.

A few counts support this clone. The chain is built from TRBV20-1 and TRBJ1-1, with D perhaps TRBD1 (5 bases). Per germline, CDR1 DFQATT and CDR2 SNEGSKA (reference sequence). The CDR3 has 11 residues. Trimming cost V 6 bases and J 7 bases, with 12 bases left between them. The CDR3 sequence is CSADGGGEAFF. The CDR3 nucleotides read TGCAGTGCAGATGGGGGAGGTGAAGCTTTCTTT.

The chain has TRBV30 and TRBJ2-7, with 10 bases lining up with TRBD2. Germline V gene lookup returns CDR1 GTSNPN and CDR2 SVGIG (reference sequence). This CDR3 has 16 amino acids. Trimming took 3 bases from V and 5 from J; bases not matched to a gene: 13. The CDR3 DNA reads TGTGCCTGGAGGCGGCGTAGCGGGGGGCGGAGCCACGAGCAGTACTTC. Its protein product is CAWRRRSGGRSHEQYF.

The chain recombines TRBV18 with TRBJ1-1, with D possibly being TRBD1 (6 bases). The CDR3 extends over 17 amino acids. Germline CDR1 KGHSH, CDR2 LQKENI. The V gene lost 4 bases and the J gene lost 5 bases, with 23 bases spanning the gap. CDR3 DNA sequence: TGTGCCAGCTCACTCCCTCTACCACAGGGTTCGTTGACTGAAGCTTTCTTT. Protein product: CASSLPLPQGSLTEAFF.

The genes are TRBV19 and TRBJ2-5; weak D call: TRBD1 (5 bases). CDR1 and CDR2 from the germline V gene are LNHDA and SQIVND (reference sequence). Trimming cost V 5 bases and J 4 bases, with 14 bases left between them. This CDR3 region has 14 residues. Here the CDR3 reads CASSRAKGRETQYF. The CDR3 DNA follows: TGTGCCAGTAGTCGTGCTAAGGGGCGAGAGACCCAGTACTTC. The whole variable domain, filled in from reference TRBV19 and TRBJ2-5, reads DGGITQSPKYLFRKEGQNVTLSCEQNLNHDAMYWYRQDPGQGLRLIYYSQIVNDFQKGDIAEGYSVSREKKESFPLTVTSAQKNPTAFYLCASSRAKGRETQYFGPGTRLLVL.

This chain links TRBV7-3 with TRBJ2-1; TRBD2 matches at 12 bases. The CDR3 loop spans 14 amino acids. The V gene's germline CDR1 is SGHTA and CDR2 FQGTGA. J was trimmed by 7 bases and V by 5 bases; bases with no gene match: 3. The CDR3 loop is CASSPSGRGNEQFF. In DNA form, the CDR3 reads TGTGCCAGCAGCCCTAGCGGGAGGGGAAATGAGCAGTTCTTC.

Details on this clone: At one of its ends the junction is not consistent with the germline gene, which may arise from a read error. The chain uses TRBV30 and TRBJ2-1, with D possibly being TRBD1 (5 bases). The CDR3 is made up of 15 amino acids. CDR1 GTSNPN and CDR2 SVGIG come from the germline V gene (reference sequence). The CDR3 sequence is CVWSPVGRSYNEQFF. For the CDR3, the DNA is TGTGTCTGGAGTCCTGTGGGGCGGAGCTACAATGAGCAGTTCTTC.

V usage is TRBV6-1 and J usage is TRBJ2-3; possible D gene TRBD1, 6 bases. V lost 1 base and J 3 bases, leaving 8 bases between the germline ends. The germline V gene has CDR1 MNHNS and CDR2 SASEGT. This CDR3 is 14 amino acids long. The CDR3 protein is CASSEGTATDTQYF. DNA of the CDR3: TGTGCCAGCAGTGAAGGGACAGCGACAGATACGCAGTATTTT.

V and J are TRBV27 and TRBJ1-5, with D tentatively TRBD1 (6 bases). V gave up 6 bases and J gave up 4 bases, with 10 bases separating them. The V gene's germline CDR1 is MNHEY and CDR2 SMNVEV (reference sequence). The CDR3 is 13 residues long. CDR3 loop: CASRQGVNQPQHF. The CDR3 DNA follows: TGTGCCAGCAGACAGGGCGTAAATCAGCCCCAGCATTTT.

CDR3 in DNA: TGTGCCTGGAGTACACAGGGGATGCGTCAGCCCCAGCATTTT. Residues: CAWSTQGMRQPQHF. The chain recombines TRBV30 with TRBJ1-5; 7 positions agree with TRBD1. With V trimmed by 2 bases and J by 6 bases, 7 bases remained unmatched. From germline, CDR1 is GTSNPN and CDR2 SVGIG (reference sequence). CDR3 length equals 14 residues.

The chain has TRBV6-6 and TRBJ2-3, with D perhaps matching TRBD2 (5 bases). The CDR3 runs 16 residues. CDR1 MNHNY and CDR2 SVGAGI come from the germline V gene (reference sequence). V shed 0 bases and J shed 0 bases, with 10 bases lying between them. CDR3 sequence reads: CASSYSRGPSTDTQYF. The DNA of the CDR3 is TGTGCCAGCAGTTACTCGCGCGGGCCCAGCACAGATACGCAGTATTTT.